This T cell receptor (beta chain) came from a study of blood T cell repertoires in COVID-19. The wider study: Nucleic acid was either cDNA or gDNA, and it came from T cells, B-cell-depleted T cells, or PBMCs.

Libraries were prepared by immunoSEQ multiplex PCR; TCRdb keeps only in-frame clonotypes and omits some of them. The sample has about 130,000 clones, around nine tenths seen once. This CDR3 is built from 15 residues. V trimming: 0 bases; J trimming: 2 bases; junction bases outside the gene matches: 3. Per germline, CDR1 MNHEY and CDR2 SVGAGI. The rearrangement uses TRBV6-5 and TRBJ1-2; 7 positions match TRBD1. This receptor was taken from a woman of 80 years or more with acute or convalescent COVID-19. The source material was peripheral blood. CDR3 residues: CASSYSGQSNYGYTF. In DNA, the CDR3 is TGTGCCAGCAGTTACTCGGGACAGTCCAACTATGGCTACACCTTC.